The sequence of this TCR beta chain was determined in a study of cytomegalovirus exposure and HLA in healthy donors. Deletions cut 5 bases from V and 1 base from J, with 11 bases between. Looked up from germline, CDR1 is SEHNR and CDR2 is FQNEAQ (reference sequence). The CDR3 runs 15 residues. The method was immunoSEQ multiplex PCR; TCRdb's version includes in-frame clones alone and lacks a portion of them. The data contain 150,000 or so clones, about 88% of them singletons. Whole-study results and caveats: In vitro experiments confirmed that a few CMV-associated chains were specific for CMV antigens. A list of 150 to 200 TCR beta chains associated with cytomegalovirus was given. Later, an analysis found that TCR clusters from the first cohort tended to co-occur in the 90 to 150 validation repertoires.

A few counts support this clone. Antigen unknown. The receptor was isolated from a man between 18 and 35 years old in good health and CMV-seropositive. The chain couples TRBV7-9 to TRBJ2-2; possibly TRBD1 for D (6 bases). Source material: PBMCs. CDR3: CASSRIQGNTGELFF. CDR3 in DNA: TGTGCCAGCAGCCGCATACAGGGGAACACCGGGGAGCTGTTTTTT.